One TCR beta chain is described in this entry. This may be a read error: a much more frequent sequence differs by one nucleotide. Genomic DNA constituted the template upon which TCR beta VDJ and CDR3 profiling was performed. TCRdb re-analysed the reads in MiXCR, keeping a single row per CDR3 protein. The data show 200,000 to 250,000 distinct CDR3 sequences, 30% to 40% seen once. This sample stems from a study of CD8+CD57+ T cells in acquired aplastic anemia. The CDR3 totals 14 residues. Germline loops: CDR1 SGHRS, CDR2 YFSETQ. The sample comprised sorted CD4+, CD8+, or CD8+CD57+ T cells (not recorded which) from PBMCs. The chain combines TRBV5-1 with TRBJ1-2; D is ambiguous. The receptor comes from a human donor in good health, serving as a control. The CDR3 DNA sequence: TGCGCCGGCAGCCCAGGAGGCAGTGTGAATGGCTACACCTTC. Residues: CAGSPGGSVNGYTF.